A single sample is the source of the 25 T cell receptor beta chains below, sequenced in a study of response to subunit inactivated influenza vaccine. MiXCR, run by TCRdb on the RT-PCR reads, gives a single entry per CDR3 protein. The sample lists approximately 520,000 distinct CDR3 sequences; approximately 15% were seen once. This specimen was CD4+ T cells sorted from PBMCs, taken around 25 months after vaccination. The receptors derive from a man in his fifties or sixties who received an inactivated influenza vaccine.

This clonotype appeared a few times. V gene TRBV24-1 combines with J gene TRBJ2-1; unclear D gene. V lost 1 base and J lost 6, with 9 bases in between. Per germline, CDR1 KGHDR and CDR2 SFDVKD. The CDR3 extends over 14 amino acids. The CDR3 region has the DNA TGTGCCACCAGTGATTTAAGCACCTCCAATGAGCAGTTCTTC. Translated, it gives CATSDLSTSNEQFF.

This clonotype was counted at least ten times. V and J are TRBV7-2 and TRBJ2-5, with 11 bases identical to TRBD2. With 4 bases clipped from V and 2 bases from J, the junction kept 9 bases outside the gene matches. Per germline, CDR1 SGHTA and CDR2 FQGNSA. There are 17 residues in the CDR3. CDR3 bases: TGTGCCAGCAGCTGGGGAACTAGCGGGGGATTTCAAGAGACCCAGTACTTC. It is translated as CASSWGTSGGFQETQYF.

This clonotype has only a few counts. V gene TRBV6-1 combines with J gene TRBJ2-3; D not resolved. CDR1 MNHNS and CDR2 SASEGT come from the germline V gene. The germline V and J ends were trimmed by 2 bases and 3 bases, with 3 bases remaining between them. CDR3 size: 12 residues. CDR3 amino acids: CASSEITDTQYF. The CDR3 DNA sequence: TGTGCCAGCAGTGAAATAACAGATACGCAGTATTTT.

The chain employs TRBV6-2 or TRBV6-3 and TRBJ2-4; D gene ambiguous. V lost 3 bases to trimming and J lost 0 bases, with 6 bases between them. CDR1 and CDR2 (germline): MNHEY, SVGEGT. CDR3 length: 14 residues. CDR3 nucleotides: TGTGCCAGCAGTTATAGCCTAGCCAAAAACATTCAGTACTTC. Its protein product is CASSYSLAKNIQYF.

The table lists this clonotype with a few counts. The chain recombines TRBV27 with TRBJ2-2; the match to TRBD2 covers 13 bases. J was trimmed by 8 bases and V by 8 bases; bases with no gene match: 17. CDR1 MNHEY and CDR2 SMNVEV come from the germline V gene (reference sequence). The CDR3 covers 18 residues. The CDR3 DNA reads as TGTGCCAGCTGCCCGGTCGCCAGGACTAGCGGGAGAGGAGGGGAGCTGTTTTTT. As protein: CASCPVARTSGRGGELFF.

The gene calls are TRBV29-1 and TRBJ2-3; no clear D. Germline V gene sequence: CDR1 SQVTM, CDR2 ANQGSEA. The CDR3 covers 12 residues. The V and J ends lost 4 bases and 5 bases respectively, with 10 bases between them. This chain's CDR3 is CSVAQNKDTQYF. In DNA, the CDR3 is TGCAGCGTTGCACAGAATAAAGATACGCAGTATTTT.

On this clonotype: This may stem from a read error, because a much larger clone lies one nucleotide away. The chain is built from TRBV20-1 and TRBJ2-7; 9 bases align to TRBD1. The V and J ends lost 3 bases and 4 bases, in that order; junction bases with no gene match: 1. The CDR3 contains 12 residues. Germline V lookup: CDR1 DFQATT, CDR2 SNEGSKA (reference sequence). For the CDR3, the DNA is TGCAGTGCTAGCGACAGGGGGTACGAGCAGTACTTC. Protein product: CSASDRGYEQYF.

This clonotype has just a few counts. The chain employs TRBV7-2 and TRBJ1-1; no firm D call. Deletions cut 5 bases from V and 6 bases from J, with 10 bases between. CDR1 is SGHTA and CDR2 is FQGNSA in the germline V gene. CDR3 size: 12 residues. This CDR3 is CASSLQIAEAFF. CDR3 nucleotide sequence: TGTGCCAGCAGCCTGCAGATTGCTGAAGCTTTCTTT.

This clonotype has more than one count but fewer than ten. The chain joins TRBV4-3 to TRBJ2-5; 12 nucleotides line up with TRBD2. In germline, CDR1 is LGHNA, CDR2 YSLEER. The V and J ends lost 4 bases and 5 bases, in that order; junction bases with no gene match: 5. The CDR3 runs 15 residues. CDR3 bases: TGCGCCAGCAGCCCGGGGACTAGCGGGCGGGAGACCCAGTACTTC. This encodes CASSPGTSGRETQYF.

The chain carries TRBV4-1 and TRBJ1-4; 8 nucleotides align to TRBD1. The CDR3 consists of 21 residues. The V segment lost 0 bases and the J segment 8 bases; nucleotides outside the gene matches: 23. Germline V gene lookup returns CDR1 MGHRA and CDR2 YSYEKL. CDR3 in amino acids: CASSQEPPRTGLRGKDEKLFF. Written as DNA, the CDR3 is TGCGCCAGCAGCCAAGAGCCCCCCAGGACAGGGTTAAGAGGGAAAGACGAAAAACTGTTTTTT.

This clonotype was detected a few times. J is TRBJ2-1 and V is TRBV5-1; no firm D call. The CDR3 is 14 amino acids. In germline, CDR1 is SGHRS, CDR2 YFSETQ. Trimming took 5 bases from V and 0 from J, leaving 9 bases between them. The chain's CDR3 is CASSYYSSYNEQFF. CDR3 sequence (DNA): TGCGCCAGCAGTTATTACAGCTCCTACAATGAGCAGTTCTTC.

This clonotype was found a few times. V gene TRBV4-3 combines with J gene TRBJ2-7; the D gene is possibly TRBD1 (6 bases). CDR3 length: 14 amino acids. Germline-derived CDR1 and CDR2 are LGHNA and YSLEER. The V and J ends lost 1 base and 5 bases respectively, with 12 bases between them. For the CDR3, the DNA is TGCGCCAGCAGCCAAGGTCTAAACAGGGACGAGCAGTACTTC. Translation gives CASSQGLNRDEQYF.

This chain uses TRBV6-2 or TRBV6-3 with TRBJ2-3, with TRBD2 matching 11 bases. This CDR3 has 16 amino acids. Germline assignment: CDR1 MNHEY and CDR2 SVGEGT. The ends lost 6 bases at V and 0 bases at J; junction bases unmatched: 5. The CDR3 nucleotides are TGTGCCAGCAGCTGGACTAGCGGGCGTAGCACAGATACGCAGTATTTT. Translated: CASSWTSGRSTDTQYF.

This clonotype was detected a few times. The J gene is TRBJ2-7, the V gene TRBV5-1, with TRBD2 matching 10 bases. CDR1 is SGHRS and CDR2 is YFSETQ in the germline V gene. V shed 4 bases and J 6 bases; nucleotides not matched to a gene: 10. There are 15 residues in the CDR3. The CDR3 reads CASSATGTSASEQYF. CDR3 DNA: TGCGCCAGCAGCGCGACCGGGACTAGCGCTTCCGAGCAGTACTTC.

The V gene is TRBV7-8, the J gene TRBJ1-5; D gene uncertain. CDR1 is SGHVS, CDR2 FQNEAQ, per germline. The CDR3 loop spans 15 amino acids. The V and J ends lost 1 base and 6 bases respectively, with 13 bases between them. The CDR3 loop reads CASSLGNAGLQPQHF. DNA of the CDR3: TGTGCCAGCAGCTTAGGGAACGCGGGTCTTCAGCCCCAGCATTTT.

The chain carries TRBV9 and TRBJ2-3; possible D gene TRBD2, 6 bases. CDR1 and CDR2 from the germline V gene are SGDLS and YYNGEE. The CDR3 sequence is 18 residues long. V was pared by 0 bases and J by 1 base, with 18 bases between. CDR3 nucleotide sequence: TGTGCCAGCAGCGTAGAGGGTTGGGAGGTCCTACGCACAGATACGCAGTATTTT. It specifies CASSVEGWEVLRTDTQYF.

This clonotype showed up just a few times. CDR3 amino acids: CASSFYKNTEAFF. The CDR3 coding sequence is TGTGCCAGCAGTTTTTACAAGAACACTGAAGCTTTCTTT. This sequence joins TRBV12-3 or TRBV12-4 and TRBJ1-1; unclear D gene. Trimming removed 3 bases from V and 1 base from J, with 6 bases in between. The CDR3 sequence is 13 residues long.

The V and J genes are TRBV29-1 and TRBJ1-1; no clear D gene. CDR1 is SQVTM, CDR2 ANQGSEA, per germline. V was clipped by 3 bases and J by 3 bases, with 11 bases between them. There are 13 residues in the CDR3. CDR3 bases: TGCAGCGTTGAGGCCGCGGGATACACTGAAGCTTTCTTT. It translates to CSVEAAGYTEAFF.

V usage is TRBV6-2 or TRBV6-3 and J usage is TRBJ1-5; D uncertain. V was clipped by 6 bases and J by 9 bases, with 9 bases between them. The CDR3 loop spans 11 amino acids. Germline values: CDR1 MNHEY, CDR2 SVGEGT. The CDR3 reads CASSSPGPQHF. CDR3 coding DNA: TGTGCCAGCAGCTCCCCAGGGCCCCAGCATTTT.

This clonotype occurred a few times. This chain joins TRBV7-9 and TRBJ2-2, with D possibly being TRBD1 (6 bases). The V end lost 2 bases, the J end lost 5 bases, and 15 bases lay between the germline ends. This CDR3 contains 16 residues. Looked up from germline, CDR1 is SEHNR and CDR2 is FQNEAQ (reference sequence). CDR3 loop: CASSLSSGTRTGELFF. DNA for the CDR3: TGTGCCAGCAGCTTATCTTCGGGGACAAGGACCGGGGAGCTGTTTTTT.

In its sample, this clonotype was seen a few times. The gene calls are TRBV24-1 and TRBJ2-4; the D gene could be TRBD1 or TRBD2 (5 bases each). The ends were cut back, 4 bases at V and 9 bases at J, with 12 bases in the middle. CDR1 is KGHDR and CDR2 is SFDVKD in the germline V gene. The CDR3 is 13 residues long. CDR3 bases: TGTGCCACCAGTGAAGGGACCAAGGGCATTCAGTACTTC. Protein: CATSEGTKGIQYF.

A few counts support this clonotype. This chain connects TRBV29-1 to TRBJ2-2; D is undetermined. There are 16 residues in the CDR3. Germline V lookup: CDR1 SQVTM, CDR2 ANQGSEA. Trimming pared 3 bases from V and 4 bases from J, leaving 18 bases between. CDR3 protein: CSVEAGSRSLTGELFF. The CDR3 DNA reads as TGCAGCGTTGAGGCTGGGTCGCGTAGTCTCACCGGGGAGCTGTTTTTT.

V and J are TRBV28 and TRBJ2-3; 11 bases are a match to TRBD2. Germline CDR1 reads MDHEN; CDR2 reads SYDVKM. CDR3 length: 20 residues. The V and J ends lost 5 bases and 0 bases, in that order; junction bases with no gene match: 16. The CDR3 nucleotides read TGTGCCAGCAGTCCCGGACTAGCGGGCCAAGCCCCCGCTAGCACAGATACGCAGTATTTT. This translates into CASSPGLAGQAPASTDTQYF.

In this sample, this clonotype turned up many times. This chain links TRBV6-2 or TRBV6-3 with TRBJ2-1, with D possibly matching TRBD1 (6 bases). Trimming removed 4 bases from V and 8 bases from J, with 9 bases in between. Per germline, CDR1 MNHEY and CDR2 SVGEGT. The CDR3 covers 12 residues. The CDR3 DNA is TGTGCCAGCAGTTTACAGGGTTATGAGCAGTTCTTC. Its protein product is CASSLQGYEQFF.

This clonotype has a count of ten or more. V usage is TRBV29-1 and J usage is TRBJ1-2; D ambiguous. This CDR3 contains 10 residues. Germline assignment: CDR1 SQVTM and CDR2 ANQGSEA. V gave up 6 bases and J gave up 4 bases, with 6 bases separating them. CDR3: CSVNFYGYTF. In DNA, the CDR3 is TGCAGCGTCAACTTCTATGGCTACACCTTC.